This passage covers 27 T cell receptor beta chains from one sample sequenced in a study of patients and donors after allogeneic stem cell transplantation. TCRdb used MiXCR to reprocess the RT-PCR reads, holding one entry per CDR3 protein. The sample yields approximately 210,000 distinct CDR3 sequences, more than 35% seen once. Sequencing input: blood, either unsorted or a sorted T cell fraction (not recorded which). These receptors originate from a human donor who was either an allogeneic HSCT recipient or a stem cell or donor lymphocyte infusion donor (not recorded which). It is not recorded whose cells these are; they may come from a transplant donor.

This clonotype came up a few times. The chain joins TRBV6-5 to TRBJ1-5; D gene uncertain. The CDR3 length is 15 residues. The V and J ends lost 0 bases and 7 bases respectively, with 13 bases between them. The germline V gene has CDR1 MNHEY and CDR2 SVGAGI. CDR3 nucleotide sequence: TGTGCCAGCAGTTACTCGAGGGCCTCGGGCCAGCCCCAGCATTTT. This translates into CASSYSRASGQPQHF.

The rearrangement joins TRBV6-1 to TRBJ2-4; TRBD1 agrees at 10 bases. The V and J ends lost 6 bases and 8 bases, in that order; junction bases with no gene match: 4. This CDR3 comprises 13 residues. The germline V gene has CDR1 MNHNS and CDR2 SASEGT. CDR3 bases: TGTGCCAGCAGCACAGGACAGGGGGACATTCAGTACTTC. Amino acids: CASSTGQGDIQYF.

V is TRBV5-1 and J is TRBJ2-7, with 10 bases that match TRBD1. CDR1 and CDR2 from the germline V gene are SGHRS and YFSETQ. This CDR3 is 16 amino acids long. The trim removed 0 bases at V and 5 bases at J, leaving 8 bases unmatched. CDR3 in DNA: TGCGCCAGCAGCTTGGTTCTGGGGACAGGGGCCCACGAGCAGTACTTC. Translated, it gives CASSLVLGTGAHEQYF.

This clonotype was counted only a few times. This chain connects TRBV9 to TRBJ2-1; unclear D gene. Per the germline V gene, CDR1 is SGDLS and CDR2 is YYNGEE. This CDR3 comprises 10 residues. Trimming removed 10 bases from V and 8 bases from J, with 10 bases in between. The CDR3 coding sequence is TGTGCCCGCCCCCGGCATGAGCAGTTCTTC. Its protein product is CARPRHEQFF.

The chain combines TRBV10-3 with TRBJ1-1; D unclear. The V end was cut by 8 bases, the J end by 4 bases, with 20 bases between. This CDR3 is built from 15 residues. Per the germline V gene, CDR1 is ENHRY and CDR2 is SYGVKD. The CDR3 sequence is CAIGERWASGTEAFF. CDR3 sequence (DNA): TGTGCCATCGGAGAGCGGTGGGCTTCGGGCACTGAAGCTTTCTTT.

The V and J genes are TRBV10-3 and TRBJ2-1; D is tentatively TRBD1 or TRBD2 (5 bases each). Germline V gene sequence: CDR1 ENHRY, CDR2 SYGVKD. The V and J ends lost 8 bases and 5 bases respectively, with 7 bases between them. The CDR3 sequence is 11 residues long. CDR3: CAIGTNNEQFF. The CDR3 bases are TGTGCCATCGGGACCAACAATGAGCAGTTCTTC.

J is TRBJ2-5 and V is TRBV12-3 or TRBV12-4; 9 bases are shared with TRBD1. The J segment lost 5 bases and the V segment lost 5 bases, leaving 12 bases of the junction unmatched. The length of the CDR3 is 16 residues. CDR3 amino acids: CASSTTTGGTGETQYF. CDR3 DNA: TGTGCCAGCAGTACAACGACAGGGGGAACGGGGGAGACCCAGTACTTC.

Only one count was recorded for this clonotype. V is TRBV12-3 or TRBV12-4 and J is TRBJ2-7; a possible D gene is TRBD2 (6 bases). Trimming stripped 4 bases from V and 4 bases from J, with 14 bases between. The CDR3 is made up of 14 amino acids. The CDR3 region is CASSSSLGGYEQYF. The CDR3 nucleotides are TGTGCCAGCAGTTCGTCCCTGGGGGGATACGAGCAGTACTTC.

This chain uses TRBV6-2 or TRBV6-3 with TRBJ1-1, with 10 bases aligning to TRBD1. Trimming at V came to 8 bases and at J to 1 base, leaving 13 bases not matched to a gene. The CDR3 runs to 17 residues. Germline loops: CDR1 MNHEY, CDR2 SVGEGT. CDR3: CASCDPGTGVGNTEAFF. CDR3 nucleotides: TGTGCCAGCTGCGACCCCGGGACAGGGGTTGGGAACACTGAAGCTTTCTTT.

This clonotype has a single count. The chain couples TRBV28 to TRBJ1-2; D not certain. This CDR3 is 13 amino acids long. Between the trimmed V and J ends, which lost 2 bases and 8 bases, there was a span of 12 bases. Germline assignment: CDR1 MDHEN and CDR2 SYDVKM. CDR3 residues: CASSLGVMEGYTF. DNA of the CDR3: TGTGCCAGCAGTTTAGGCGTTATGGAGGGCTACACCTTC.

The CDR3 is CASSRTELVRWNTEAFF. CDR3 bases: TGTGCCAGCAGCCGAACCGAGTTGGTGCGTTGGAACACTGAAGCTTTCTTT. The chain uses TRBV7-9 and TRBJ1-1; the D is unclear. The CDR3 extends over 17 amino acids. Trimming took off 5 bases at V and 1 base at J, with 20 bases between the two ends. The germline V gene has CDR1 SEHNR and CDR2 FQNEAQ (reference sequence). The full variable domain, with the rest looked up from reference TRBV7-9 and TRBJ1-1, is DTGVSQNPRHKITKRGQNVTFRCDPISEHNRLYWYRQTLGQGPEFLTYFQNEAQLEKSRLLSDRFSAERPKGSFSTLEIQRTEQGDSAMYLCASSRTELVRWNTEAFFGQGTRLTVV.

The chain recombines TRBV20-1 with TRBJ1-5; D may be TRBD1 (5 bases). CDR1 is DFQATT, CDR2 SNEGSKA, per germline (reference sequence). The CDR3 sequence is 14 residues long. Trimming left V 5 bases short and J 6 bases short, with 17 bases between. The CDR3 DNA follows: TGCAGTGCTCCCCCCGGGGGTTCGGGTCAGCCCCAGCATTTT. It specifies CSAPPGGSGQPQHF.

The chain couples TRBV7-2 to TRBJ1-2; possibly TRBD1 for D (6 bases). Germline V gene sequence: CDR1 SGHTA, CDR2 FQGNSA. V was shortened by 1 base and J by 5 bases, with 14 bases between the two germline ends. This CDR3 comprises 15 residues. DNA of the CDR3: TGTGCCAGCAGCTTAGAGGGGGTCGTAATTTATGGCTACACCTTC. It translates to CASSLEGVVIYGYTF. The complete variable domain, with remaining parts taken from reference TRBV7-2 and TRBJ1-2, reads GAGVSQSPSNKVTEKGKDVELRCDPISGHTALYWYRQSLGQGLEFLIYFQGNSAPDKSGLPSDRFSAERTGGSVSTLTIQRTQQEDSAVYLCASSLEGVVIYGYTFGSGTRLTVV.

The gene calls are TRBV7-9 and TRBJ2-1; 10 bases fit TRBD2. Germline assignment: CDR1 SEHNR and CDR2 FQNEAQ (reference sequence). This CDR3 comprises 19 residues. V gave up 2 bases and J gave up 0 bases; unmatched junction bases: 10. In nucleotides, the CDR3 is TGTGCCAGCAGCTTATCATCCTGGGCTAGCGGGAGCTCCTACAATGAGCAGTTCTTC. Residues: CASSLSSWASGSSYNEQFF.

The chain joins TRBV9 to TRBJ2-1, with 7 bases identical to TRBD2. There are 16 residues in the CDR3. With V trimmed by 0 bases and J by 2 bases, 5 bases remained unmatched. From germline, CDR1 is SGDLS and CDR2 YYNGEE. The CDR3 here is CASSVESGVPYNEQFF. In DNA, the CDR3 is TGTGCCAGCAGCGTAGAGAGCGGGGTCCCCTACAATGAGCAGTTCTTC.

CDR3 DNA sequence: TGTGCCAGCAGTTACTCCAGTGGGACAGGGCAAGACGGAGGCTACACCTTC. Translating gives CASSYSSGTGQDGGYTF. The chain combines TRBV6-6 with TRBJ1-2; 9 positions match TRBD1. This CDR3 spans 17 amino acids. V was pared by 0 bases and J by 8 bases, with 13 bases of the junction left unmatched. Germline V CDR1 and CDR2: MNHNY, SVGAGI (reference sequence).

This clonotype came up a few times. The V gene is TRBV29-1, the J gene TRBJ2-3; TRBD2 agrees at 7 bases. This CDR3 comprises 14 residues. The V segment lost 4 bases and the J segment 11 bases; nucleotides outside the gene matches: 15. Germline V gene lookup returns CDR1 SQVTM and CDR2 ANQGSEA. The CDR3 reads CSVAASGPPGEQYF. The CDR3 DNA is TGCAGCGTTGCGGCTAGCGGCCCTCCGGGTGAGCAGTATTTT.

This clonotype turned up a few times. V and J are TRBV12-3 or TRBV12-4 and TRBJ1-1, with D maybe TRBD1 (5 bases). V shed 6 bases and J shed 0 bases, with 20 bases lying between them. This CDR3 region has 17 residues. CDR3 region: CASRSSGYQGMNTEAFF. The CDR3 region has the DNA TGTGCCAGCAGGTCCTCAGGTTACCAGGGAATGAACACTGAAGCTTTCTTT.

This clonotype has a handful of counts. J is TRBJ2-1 and V is TRBV19; TRBD1 matches 10 bases. Per the germline V gene, CDR1 is LNHDA and CDR2 is SQIVND (reference sequence). The CDR3 length is 15 residues. J gave up 5 bases and V 5 bases, and 6 bases lay outside the gene matches. Written as DNA, the CDR3 is TGTGCCAGTAGTCCGACAGGGGGCCGGAACAATGAGCAGTTCTTC. It encodes CASSPTGGRNNEQFF.

DNA of the CDR3: TGTGCCACCAGCAGAGATCGGACAGGGGTTAATGAAAAACTGTTTTTT. This encodes CATSRDRTGVNEKLFF. The rearrangement joins TRBV15 to TRBJ1-4; 9 nucleotides line up with TRBD1. The CDR3 has 16 amino acids. Germline V CDR1 and CDR2: LNHNV, YYDKDF (reference sequence). Trimming cost V 0 bases and J 4 bases; bases outside gene matches: 3.

The table lists this clonotype with a few counts. The gene calls are TRBV20-1 and TRBJ1-5; 7 bases agree with TRBD1. The V segment lost 0 bases and the J segment 2 bases; nucleotides outside the gene matches: 7. The CDR3 has 16 residues. The germline V gene encodes CDR1 DFQATT and CDR2 SNEGSKA (reference sequence). Here the CDR3 reads CSARDPGQDGNQPQHF. In DNA, the CDR3 is TGCAGTGCTAGAGACCCCGGACAGGATGGCAATCAGCCCCAGCATTTT.

This clonotype was counted only a few times. The V and J genes are TRBV18 and TRBJ1-4, with D perhaps TRBD1 (5 bases). Trimming shortened V by 0 bases and J by 8 bases, and 13 bases separated the two germline ends. Germline V gene lookup returns CDR1 KGHSH and CDR2 LQKENI. The CDR3 is made up of 15 amino acids. The CDR3 DNA follows: TGTGCCAGCTCACCACCGGGGCCACTAGGGGAAAAACTGTTTTTT. Its translation is CASSPPGPLGEKLFF.

The V and J genes are TRBV7-9 and TRBJ2-5; D perhaps matches TRBD2 (6 bases). The germline V and J ends were trimmed by 6 bases and 6 bases, with 17 bases remaining between them. The CDR3 is made up of 14 amino acids. Per germline, CDR1 SEHNR and CDR2 FQNEAQ (reference sequence). This CDR3 reads CASSFRGGGKTQYF. The CDR3 DNA reads as TGTGCCAGCAGTTTTAGAGGCGGAGGGAAGACCCAGTACTTC.

A word on this clonotype: The conserved phenylalanine or tryptophan normally closing the CDR3 is absent here, so this likely arose from a read error. The V call is TRBV5-1, the J call TRBJ2-2; 7 bases line up with TRBD1. The J segment lost 0 bases and the V segment lost 4 bases, leaving 9 bases of the junction unmatched. The CDR3 is 17 residues long. Germline CDR1 and CDR2: SGHRS and YFSETQ. CDR3 sequence (DNA): TGCGCCAGCAGCCCCCGGACAGGTGGTCCGAACACCGGGGAGCTGTTTCTT. This codes for CASSPRTGGPNTGELFL.

The V gene is TRBV20-1, the J gene TRBJ1-3, with 9 positions matching TRBD1. CDR3 length equals 14 residues. V was pared by 1 base and J by 4 bases, with 2 bases of the junction left unmatched. The germline CDR1 and CDR2 sequences are DFQATT and SNEGSKA (reference sequence). The CDR3 protein is CSARAGTGGNTIYF. The CDR3 bases are TGCAGTGCTAGAGCCGGGACAGGGGGAAACACCATATATTTT.

This sequence joins TRBV9 and TRBJ1-1; 7 nucleotides align to TRBD1. Germline assignment: CDR1 SGDLS and CDR2 YYNGEE. Trimming at V came to 3 bases and at J to 0 bases, leaving 5 bases not matched to a gene. This CDR3 has 15 residues. The chain's CDR3 is CASSGRQGMNTEAFF. CDR3 sequence (DNA): TGTGCCAGCAGCGGACGACAGGGAATGAACACTGAAGCTTTCTTT.

This rearrangement joins TRBV14 to TRBJ1-1; D ambiguous. The V end lost 1 base, the J end lost 4 bases, and 7 bases lay between the germline ends. CDR1 is SGHDN, CDR2 FVKESK, per germline. This CDR3 is built from 13 residues. The CDR3 nucleotides read TGTGCCAGCAGCCAAGCCGGGCTCACTGAAGCTTTCTTT. Translation gives CASSQAGLTEAFF.